The 25 T cell receptor beta chains reported below all come from one sample, sequenced in a study of early T cells in non-severe SARS-CoV-2 infection. MiXCR, applied by TCRdb to the 5' RACE reads, yields one record per CDR3 protein. Here the sample spans about 33,000 distinct CDR3 sequences, 5.5% to 6% being singletons. The sequencing sample was made of whole blood. Every receptor here comes from an adult who was a healthcare worker with PCR-confirmed SARS-CoV-2 infection or an uninfected control (not recorded which).

This clonotype has a count of ten or more. The rearrangement links TRBV10-3 to TRBJ1-1, with 8 bases that match TRBD1. The germline gives CDR1 ENHRY, CDR2 SYGVKD. V lost 2 bases and J lost 5; bases outside the gene matches: 7. CDR3 length: 15 amino acids. This CDR3 reads CAISETTGGETEAFF. The DNA of the CDR3 is TGTGCCATCAGTGAGACCACAGGGGGAGAGACTGAAGCTTTCTTT.

The chain joins TRBV19 to TRBJ1-1; TRBD1 matches at 7 bases. Unmatched junction bases numbered 11, after V lost 6 bases and J lost 4 bases. CDR3 length equals 15 residues. Per germline, CDR1 LNHDA and CDR2 SQIVND (reference sequence). Here the CDR3 DNA reads TGTGCCAGTAGGGACGACAGGGCGAGTGCCACTGAAGCTTTCTTT. It specifies CASRDDRASATEAFF.

This clonotype has only a few counts. This chain uses TRBV11-2 with TRBJ2-7, with D possibly TRBD2 on 5 matching bases. Trimming took 3 bases from V and 5 from J, leaving 11 bases between them. This CDR3 comprises 13 residues. In germline, CDR1 is SGHAT, CDR2 FQNNGV. CDR3 residues: CASSLRVSHEQYF. The DNA for the CDR3 is TGTGCCAGCAGCTTGAGGGTATCCCACGAGCAGTACTTC.

This clonotype has ten or more counts. This chain connects TRBV20-1 to TRBJ2-1; D gene unclear. The germline V gene encodes CDR1 DFQATT and CDR2 SNEGSKA (reference sequence). V lost 5 bases and J lost 4, with 12 bases in between. CDR3 length: 13 residues. The CDR3 loop is CSAPDLEYNEQFF. Here the CDR3 DNA reads TGCAGTGCTCCCGACCTGGAATACAATGAGCAGTTCTTC.

This clonotype occurred many times. This chain uses TRBV6-1 with TRBJ2-3, with a tentative D call TRBD2 (6 bases). Germline V gene sequence: CDR1 MNHNS, CDR2 SASEGT. This CDR3 contains 14 residues. The germline V and J ends were trimmed by 4 bases and 2 bases, with 10 bases remaining between them. Here the CDR3 reads CASSVGTYTDTQYF. CDR3 nucleotide sequence: TGTGCCAGCAGTGTTGGGACTTACACAGATACGCAGTATTTT.

This clonotype was counted only a few times. CDR3 sequence: CASSLTGTGYHEQYF. The CDR3 DNA follows: TGTGCCAGCAGCCTTACCGGGACAGGGTACCACGAGCAGTACTTC. The rearrangement uses TRBV3-1 and TRBJ2-7; 9 bases are shared with TRBD1. V was pared by 4 bases and J by 5 bases, with 9 bases of the junction left unmatched. The CDR3 consists of 15 residues. The germline V gene encodes CDR1 LGHDT and CDR2 YNNKEL (reference sequence).

This clonotype appeared many times. The rearrangement links TRBV29-1 to TRBJ1-1; no clear D. Deletions cut 7 bases from V and 0 bases from J, with 6 bases between. The germline CDR1 and CDR2 sequences are SQVTM and ANQGSEA. This CDR3 region has 11 residues. CDR3 protein: CSGVLNTEAFF. CDR3 nucleotide sequence: TGCAGCGGGGTCCTGAACACTGAAGCTTTCTTT.

This clonotype was recorded at least ten times. This chain uses TRBV28 with TRBJ2-1; TRBD1 might be the D (6 bases). V lost 6 bases, J lost 9 bases, and 18 bases lay in between. CDR3 length: 14 residues. Germline CDR1 is MDHEN and CDR2 is SYDVKM. CDR3 in DNA: TGTGCCAGCAGGTCCCAGGGGTCTAGAACTGAGCAGTTCTTC. This codes for CASRSQGSRTEQFF.

The rearrangement links TRBV28 to TRBJ1-5; TRBD1 aligns across 10 bases. The CDR3 covers 13 residues. The germline V gene encodes CDR1 MDHEN and CDR2 SYDVKM. V was pared by 6 bases and J by 4 bases, with 0 bases of the junction left unmatched. CDR3 nucleotides: TGTGCCAGCAGGGGACAGGGGAATCAGCCCCAGCATTTT. Translation gives CASRGQGNQPQHF. The full variable domain, in which reference TRBV28 and TRBJ1-5 provide the parts outside the CDR3, is DVKVTQSSRYLVKRTGEKVFLECVQDMDHENMFWYRQDPGLGLRLIYFSYDVKMKEKGDIPEGYSVSREKKERFSLILESASTNQTSMYLCASRGQGNQPQHFGDGTRLSIL.

The J gene is TRBJ2-7, the V gene TRBV5-1; the D gene is possibly TRBD1 (7 bases). The CDR3 is 15 residues long. Per germline, CDR1 SGHRS and CDR2 YFSETQ. Trimming removed 2 bases at V and 12 bases at J, with 24 bases between. CDR3 DNA sequence: TGCGCCAGCAGCTTTTTCCCGGGACAGCAGGAAGCGGGGTACTTC. Protein: CASSFFPGQQEAGYF.

Ten or more counts support this clonotype. This chain links TRBV11-2 with TRBJ2-7; D is unclear. Germline assignment: CDR1 SGHAT and CDR2 FQNNGV. The CDR3 has 15 amino acids. The V end lost 5 bases, the J end lost 6 bases, and 20 bases lay between the germline ends. The CDR3 is CASSRSGVFVAEQYF. Here the CDR3 DNA reads TGTGCCAGCAGCCGTAGTGGGGTCTTTGTGGCCGAGCAGTACTTC.

This clonotype showed up many times. CDR3 in amino acids: CASRDSRLGSNQPQHF. As DNA, the CDR3 is TGCGCCAGCAGGGACAGCCGCTTAGGGAGCAATCAGCCCCAGCATTTT. This rearrangement joins TRBV10-2 to TRBJ1-5, with D maybe TRBD1 (6 bases). With 6 bases removed from V and 1 base from J, the gap between germline ends came to 16 bases. In germline, CDR1 is WSHSY, CDR2 SAAADI. This CDR3 region has 16 residues.

This clonotype was seen many times. V is TRBV20-1 and J is TRBJ2-5; tentative D call: TRBD2 (5 bases). CDR3 length: 11 residues. Between the trimmed V and J ends, which lost 3 bases and 10 bases, there was a span of 12 bases. CDR1 is DFQATT, CDR2 SNEGSKA, per germline (reference sequence). The CDR3 sequence is CSASLGADQYF. The CDR3 region has the DNA TGCAGTGCTAGTTTGGGAGCGGACCAGTACTTC.

The sample holds many counts of this clonotype. The chain has TRBV11-2 and TRBJ2-5; 9 positions agree with TRBD1. The CDR3 runs to 15 residues. V was clipped by 5 bases and J by 4 bases; unmatched bases: 8. Germline V CDR1 and CDR2: SGHAT, FQNNGV. The chain's CDR3 is CASSDRGQGAETQYF. CDR3 nucleotide sequence: TGTGCCAGCAGCGACCGGGGACAGGGTGCAGAGACCCAGTACTTC.

This clonotype was picked up many times. This chain links TRBV30 with TRBJ1-2; D not resolved. The CDR3 sequence is 12 residues long. Germline V CDR1 and CDR2: GTSNPN, SVGIG (reference sequence). The V end was cut by 0 bases, the J end by 8 bases, with 10 bases between. The CDR3 sequence: CAWSVVEGGYTF. The CDR3 nucleotides are TGTGCCTGGAGTGTCGTGGAGGGAGGCTACACCTTC.

The rearrangement joins TRBV14 to TRBJ1-4; 7 bases are a match to TRBD1. CDR3 length: 14 amino acids. The germline CDR1 and CDR2 sequences are SGHDN and FVKESK. The trim removed 4 bases at V and 6 bases at J, leaving 5 bases unmatched. CDR3 sequence: CASSRQGWDEKLFF. CDR3 coding DNA: TGTGCCAGCAGCCGACAGGGTTGGGATGAAAAACTGTTTTTT.

In its sample, this clonotype was seen many times. The V gene is TRBV2, the J gene TRBJ1-1; TRBD1 aligns across 9 bases. Germline assignment: CDR1 SNHLY and CDR2 FYNNEI. The CDR3 runs to 14 residues. The ends lost 3 bases at V and 6 bases at J; junction bases unmatched: 5. CDR3 protein: CASSDRDRVPEAFF. CDR3 DNA: TGTGCCAGCAGTGATCGGGACAGGGTCCCTGAAGCTTTCTTT.

This clonotype has a handful of counts. This chain uses TRBV7-2 with TRBJ1-2, with a tentative D call TRBD1 (6 bases). Trimming cost V 5 bases and J 7 bases, with 17 bases left between them. CDR1 is SGHTA, CDR2 FQGNSA, per germline. The CDR3 loop spans 14 amino acids. The CDR3 loop is CASSPPRTELGYTF. The CDR3 region has the DNA TGTGCCAGCAGCCCCCCGCGGACAGAACTTGGCTACACCTTC.

The J gene is TRBJ2-7, the V gene TRBV6-4; no clear D gene. The V end lost 7 bases, the J end lost 5 bases, and 3 bases lay between the germline ends. Germline V lookup: CDR1 MRHNA, CDR2 SNTAGT. CDR3 length: 9 amino acids. CDR3 sequence: CASTHEQYF. The CDR3 bases are TGTGCCAGCACTCACGAGCAGTACTTC.

This clonotype was counted a few times. The chain has TRBV15 and TRBJ2-7, with 9 positions matching TRBD1. The CDR3 spans 13 residues. Germline CDR1 LNHNV, CDR2 YYDKDF (reference sequence). The J segment lost 3 bases and the V segment lost 8 bases, leaving 5 bases of the junction unmatched. CDR3 coding DNA: TGTGCCACCGTAGGGACAGGGAGCTACGAGCAGTACTTC. It encodes CATVGTGSYEQYF.

This clonotype was detected many times. V is TRBV4-1 and J is TRBJ2-1; tentative D call: TRBD1 (6 bases). V was cut by 0 bases and J by 0 bases, with 9 bases left in between. Germline loops: CDR1 MGHRA, CDR2 YSYEKL. This CDR3 contains 16 residues. CDR3 amino acids: CASSQDQGHSYNEQFF. Written as DNA, the CDR3 is TGCGCCAGCAGCCAAGATCAGGGACACTCCTACAATGAGCAGTTCTTC.

This clonotype was observed many times. This rearrangement joins TRBV19 to TRBJ1-1; 7 bases match TRBD1. This CDR3 region has 19 residues. CDR1 LNHDA and CDR2 SQIVND come from the germline V gene (reference sequence). With 1 base clipped from V and 1 base from J, the junction kept 15 bases outside the gene matches. DNA of the CDR3: TGTGCCAGTAGTATAGGTAGGACAAGGGGGCGTAGCGCGAACACTGAAGCTTTCTTT. It is translated as CASSIGRTRGRSANTEAFF. Full variable domain (remainder filled in from reference TRBV19 and TRBJ1-1): DGGITQSPKYLFRKEGQNVTLSCEQNLNHDAMYWYRQDPGQGLRLIYYSQIVNDFQKGDIAEGYSVSREKKESFPLTVTSAQKNPTAFYLCASSIGRTRGRSANTEAFFGQGTRLTVV.

The table lists this clonotype with many counts. This chain joins TRBV18 and TRBJ2-7; tentatively, D is TRBD1 or TRBD2 (5 bases each). CDR3 length: 15 residues. Germline-derived CDR1 and CDR2 are KGHSH and LQKENI. The V gene lost 2 bases and the J gene lost 1 base, with 12 bases spanning the gap. The CDR3 reads CASSPKRGQSYEQYF. CDR3 nucleotide sequence: TGTGCCAGCTCACCAAAGAGGGGCCAATCCTACGAGCAGTACTTC.

At least ten counts were recorded for this clonotype. The chain employs TRBV13 and TRBJ1-1, with a possible D match to TRBD1 (5 bases). The length of the CDR3 is 13 residues. From germline, CDR1 is PRHDT and CDR2 FYEKMQ (reference sequence). The V end lost 5 bases, the J end lost 6 bases, and 13 bases lay between the germline ends. CDR3: CASSVVQGPEAFF. In nucleotides, the CDR3 is TGTGCCAGCAGCGTAGTGCAGGGACCTGAAGCTTTCTTT.

The sample holds many counts of this clonotype. The chain combines TRBV12-5 with TRBJ2-7; TRBD1 or TRBD2 may be the D gene (5 bases each). Germline-derived CDR1 and CDR2 are LGHNT and FRNRAP. Trimming stripped 8 bases from V and 0 bases from J, with 17 bases between. The CDR3 consists of 15 residues. CDR3 loop: CASSTGTQSSYEQYF. CDR3 DNA: TGTGCTAGTTCTACCGGGACCCAAAGCTCCTACGAGCAGTACTTC.